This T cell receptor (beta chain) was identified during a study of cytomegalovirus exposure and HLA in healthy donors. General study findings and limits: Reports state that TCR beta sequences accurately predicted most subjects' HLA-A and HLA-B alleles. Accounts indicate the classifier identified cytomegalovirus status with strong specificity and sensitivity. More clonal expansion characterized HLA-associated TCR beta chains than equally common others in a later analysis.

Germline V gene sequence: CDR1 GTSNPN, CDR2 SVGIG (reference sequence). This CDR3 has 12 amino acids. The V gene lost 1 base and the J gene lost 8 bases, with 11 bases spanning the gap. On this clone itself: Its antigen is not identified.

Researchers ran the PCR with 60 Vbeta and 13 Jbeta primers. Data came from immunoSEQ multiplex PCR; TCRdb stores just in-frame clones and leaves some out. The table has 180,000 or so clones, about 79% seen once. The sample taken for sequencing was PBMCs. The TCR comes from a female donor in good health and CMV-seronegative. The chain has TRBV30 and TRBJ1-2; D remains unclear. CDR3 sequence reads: CAWSAVRAGYTF. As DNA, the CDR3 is TGTGCCTGGAGTGCGGTTCGAGCCGGCTACACCTTC.